The rows below give T cell receptor beta chains drawn from one sample of a study of T cells after yellow fever vaccination. From the 5' RACE reads, TCRdb called clonotypes with MiXCR, one entry per CDR3 protein. The sample has about 130,000 distinct CDR3 sequences; 6.5% to 8% are singletons. The input for sequencing was CD4+ T cells sorted from PBMCs, taken roughly 10 days after the first yellow fever vaccination. These receptors all stem from a young man who received the YFV17D yellow fever vaccine. Each CDR3 is given without its conserved first and last residue.

CDR3aa: SAETGGRPQH
v_gene: TRBV20-1
len: 10

CDR3aa: ASSIVTGANVLT
v_gene: TRBV19
len: 12

CDR3aa: SVRRDRDNYGYT
v_gene: TRBV29-1
len: 12

CDR3aa: ASSLPGAGTDTQY
v_gene: TRBV5-4
len: 13

CDR3aa: ATSRGGTEQF
v_gene: TRBV15
len: 10

CDR3aa: SAPRAGSSYEQY
v_gene: TRBV20-1
len: 12

CDR3aa: ASSLAGASSYNEQF
v_gene: TRBV5-1
len: 14

CDR3aa: ASSRFQRNSPLH
v_gene: TRBV7-2
len: 12

CDR3aa: ASSLLGRGRPNYNSPLH
v_gene: TRBV27
len: 17

CDR3aa: ASNEPAGQSLNEQF
v_gene: TRBV7-9
len: 14

CDR3aa: ASSQDRRDESDGYT
v_gene: TRBV4-1
len: 14

CDR3aa: ASSPPGGSYGYT
v_gene: TRBV28
len: 12